This T cell receptor (beta chain) was sequenced for a study of metastatic and nonmetastatic thyroid tumors. Study at large: Repertoires from malignant and benign thyroid patients were compared across blood and tumor or nodule tissue. Study-wide points: When malignant thyroid tumors were compared with benign nodules, TCR beta diversity was reportedly significantly higher in the malignant tumors. This held in both blood and tumor samples.

TCRdb reanalyzed the PCR reads via MiXCR. The table shows some 21,000 clones, with roughly a quarter occurring only once. Notes on this clone: Its antigen is still unknown.

Ahead of thyroid surgery, no patient had received treatment of any kind. This CDR3 contains 12 residues. V lost 2 bases to trimming and J lost 4 bases, with 5 bases between them. CDR1 and CDR2 from the germline V gene are LGHDT and YNNKEL (reference sequence). Specimen: tumor tissue. The V and J genes are TRBV3-1 and TRBJ1-1; no firm D call. This receptor was identified in a female donor with papillary thyroid cancer or a benign thyroid nodule (not recorded which). Some clones in this sample may be carry-over from other donors' samples. DNA of the CDR3: TGTGCCAGCAGCCAAAAGGGCACTGAAGCTTTCTTT. This encodes CASSQKGTEAFF.